The 32 T cell receptor beta chains below were found in one sample sequenced in a study of cytomegalovirus exposure and HLA in healthy donors. Amplification used 60 Vbeta primers and 13 Jbeta primers. Clones were sequenced by immunoSEQ multiplex PCR, and TCRdb holds only the in-frame ones, with some missing. The sample holds 120,000 or so clones, over 65% seen once. The sequenced material came from PBMCs. These receptor sequences come from a woman aged 40 to 55 in good health and CMV-seronegative.

This clone was seen once. The CDR3 loop is CASSLGLGLGNTIYF. CDR3 nucleotide sequence: TGTGCCAGCAGCTTAGGTTTAGGCCTCGGGAACACCATATATTTT. This chain links TRBV7-2 with TRBJ1-3; D remains unclear. The V end lost 1 base, the J end lost 7 bases, and 14 bases lay between the germline ends. This CDR3 region has 15 residues. CDR1 and CDR2 from the germline V gene are SGHTA and FQGNSA.

This clone occurred once. The chain links TRBV10-3 to TRBJ2-3; 7 nucleotides line up with TRBD2. Germline V gene sequence: CDR1 ENHRY, CDR2 SYGVKD. The V gene end was trimmed by 7 bases and the J gene end by 1 base; junction bases not matched to a gene: 5. This CDR3 spans 14 amino acids. The CDR3 sequence is CAIKREGGTDTQYF. The CDR3 DNA sequence: TGTGCCATCAAGCGGGAAGGTGGCACAGATACGCAGTATTTT.

The chain links TRBV2 to TRBJ2-7, with 8 bases aligning to TRBD1. Trimming at V came to 6 bases and at J to 5 bases, leaving 6 bases not matched to a gene. The CDR3 extends over 13 amino acids. Per germline, CDR1 SNHLY and CDR2 FYNNEI. The CDR3 bases are TGTGCCAGCAGGAGGACAGGGCGCGACGAGCAGTACTTC. It codes for CASRRTGRDEQYF. Complete variable domain (other parts from reference TRBV2 and TRBJ2-7): EPEVTQTPSHQVTQMGQEVILRCVPISNHLYFYWYRQILGQKVEFLVSFYNNEISEKSEIFDDQFSVERPDGSNFTLKIRSTKLEDSAMYFCASRRTGRDEQYFGPGTRLTVT.

The chain has TRBV5-6 and TRBJ2-5; possible D gene TRBD2, 6 bases. The V and J ends lost 1 base and 4 bases respectively, with 14 bases between them. The CDR3 length is 15 residues. CDR1 is SGHDT, CDR2 YYEEEE, per germline. CDR3 nucleotide sequence: TGTGCCAGCAGCTTGATCGGGGAGGTGGGAGAGACCCAGTACTTC. Translation: CASSLIGEVGETQYF. The whole variable domain, filled in from reference TRBV5-6 and TRBJ2-5, reads DAGVTQSPTHLIKTRGQQVTLRCSPKSGHDTVSWYQQALGQGPQFIFQYYEEEERQRGNFPDRFSGHQFPNYSSELNVNALLLGDSALYLCASSLIGEVGETQYFGPGTRLLVL.

The rearrangement joins TRBV29-1 to TRBJ2-5; weak D call: TRBD1 (6 bases). Between the trimmed V and J ends, which lost 0 bases and 2 bases, there was a span of 10 bases. Per the germline V gene, CDR1 is SQVTM and CDR2 is ANQGSEA. The CDR3 spans 14 residues. CDR3 nucleotide sequence: TGCAGCGTTGAAGAATGGACAGTACAAGAGACCCAGTACTTC. Amino acids: CSVEEWTVQETQYF.

The rearrangement uses TRBV6-5 and TRBJ1-5; D gene uncertain. The germline V gene has CDR1 MNHEY and CDR2 SVGAGI. V was clipped by 8 bases and J by 2 bases, with 16 bases between them. CDR3 size: 15 residues. CDR3 residues: CASRLSGGGNQPQHF. CDR3 DNA sequence: TGTGCCAGCCGACTCTCGGGAGGCGGCAATCAGCCCCAGCATTTT.

The J gene is TRBJ1-1, the V gene TRBV6-5, with 12 bases identical to TRBD1. V was clipped by 6 bases and J by 10 bases; unmatched bases: 9. From germline, CDR1 is MNHEY and CDR2 SVGAGI. This CDR3 region has 14 residues. This CDR3 reads CASRSGQGASVAFF. DNA for the CDR3: TGTGCCAGCAGGTCGGGACAGGGGGCGTCGGTAGCTTTCTTT.

The chain employs TRBV10-1 and TRBJ2-1; the match to TRBD2 covers 12 bases. Germline V gene sequence: CDR1 WNHNN, CDR2 SYGVQD (reference sequence). The CDR3 has 17 residues. J gave up 7 bases and V 2 bases, and 9 bases lay outside the gene matches. The CDR3 DNA is TGCGCCAGCAGTGAGCAGACCCTAGCGGGAGGGCAGAATGAGCAGTTCTTC. It translates to CASSEQTLAGGQNEQFF.

The sample holds one count of this clone. This rearrangement joins TRBV18 to TRBJ2-3, with D perhaps matching TRBD2 (7 bases). V was pared by 6 bases and J by 1 base, with 17 bases between. This CDR3 is built from 16 residues. Germline V lookup: CDR1 KGHSH, CDR2 LQKENI. DNA of the CDR3: TGTGCCAGCTCGGTAGTTGGCGGGGGCGGCACAGATACGCAGTATTTT. It yields the protein CASSVVGGGGTDTQYF.

The rearrangement joins TRBV5-1 to TRBJ1-4; D unclear. Deletions cut 4 bases from V and 2 bases from J, with 12 bases between. This CDR3 spans 15 amino acids. The V gene's germline CDR1 is SGHRS and CDR2 YFSETQ. The CDR3 region has the DNA TGCGCCAGCAGCCCTGGAGGTTCGACTAATGAAAAACTGTTTTTT. Encoded protein: CASSPGGSTNEKLFF.

CDR3 residues: CASSQQGSSYNEQFF. The CDR3 coding sequence is TGCGCCAGCAGCCAACAGGGGAGCTCCTACAATGAGCAGTTCTTC. The gene calls are TRBV4-3 and TRBJ2-1; D might be TRBD1 (6 bases). V was clipped by 2 bases and J by 0 bases, with 8 bases between them. Per the germline V gene, CDR1 is LGHNA and CDR2 is YSLEER. This CDR3 is 15 amino acids long.

This clone was counted between two and nine times. V is TRBV6-1 and J is TRBJ1-2; D unclear. The CDR3 runs to 11 residues. CDR1 is MNHNS, CDR2 SASEGT, per germline. With 6 bases removed from V and 4 bases from J, the gap between germline ends came to 6 bases. The chain's CDR3 is CASRGSYGYTF. CDR3 nucleotides: TGTGCCAGCAGGGGGAGCTATGGCTACACCTTC.

This clone was picked up a small number of times. This chain joins TRBV11-2 and TRBJ2-1, with 9 bases that match TRBD2. The CDR3 contains 16 residues. Germline CDR1 SGHAT, CDR2 FQNNGV. The V segment lost 5 bases and the J segment 3 bases; nucleotides outside the gene matches: 8. The CDR3 protein is CASSPQAGGYYNEQFF. The CDR3 DNA follows: TGTGCCAGCAGCCCCCAAGCGGGAGGATACTACAATGAGCAGTTCTTC.

This chain uses TRBV2 with TRBJ1-2; a possible D gene is TRBD1 (5 bases). V dropped 2 bases and J dropped 10 bases, with 17 bases sitting between them. The CDR3 runs 14 residues. CDR1 is SNHLY and CDR2 is FYNNEI in the germline V gene. The DNA for the CDR3 is TGTGCCAGCAGTGAAAACGGCAGAGACAGACACTACACCTTC. This encodes CASSENGRDRHYTF.

The gene calls are TRBV7-3 and TRBJ2-7; D might be TRBD2 (6 bases). The V gene's germline CDR1 is SGHTA and CDR2 FQGTGA. CDR3 length equals 15 residues. The V end lost 5 bases, the J end lost 2 bases, and 16 bases lay between the germline ends. The CDR3 protein is CASSPWAGSAYEQYF. The CDR3 nucleotides read TGTGCCAGCAGCCCATGGGCGGGATCTGCCTACGAGCAGTACTTC. Using reference TRBV7-3 and TRBJ2-7 for the parts outside the CDR3, the full variable domain is GAGVSQTPSNKVTEKGKYVELRCDPISGHTALYWYRQSLGQGPEFLIYFQGTGAADDSGLPNDRFFAVRPEGSVSTLKIQRTERGDSAVYLCASSPWAGSAYEQYFGPGTRLTVT.

V gene TRBV27 combines with J gene TRBJ2-5; perhaps TRBD2 as D (5 bases). The ends were cut back, 6 bases at V and 6 bases at J, with 11 bases in the middle. CDR1 is MNHEY and CDR2 is SMNVEV in the germline V gene (reference sequence). The CDR3 runs 12 residues. CDR3 sequence (DNA): TGTGCCAGCAGCGGGGTAGGAAAGACCCAGTACTTC. Protein product: CASSGVGKTQYF.

The rearrangement joins TRBV6-1 to TRBJ2-7; TRBD2 agrees at 13 bases. The CDR3 is 15 amino acids. With 6 bases clipped from V and 6 bases from J, the junction kept 8 bases outside the gene matches. CDR1 is MNHNS, CDR2 SASEGT, per germline. The DNA of the CDR3 is TGTGCCAGCAGCGCCGGACTAGCGGGAGTTGGCGAGCAGTACTTC. Protein product: CASSAGLAGVGEQYF.

The V and J genes are TRBV7-2 and TRBJ2-7, with a weak D call TRBD1 (5 bases). Per the germline V gene, CDR1 is SGHTA and CDR2 is FQGNSA. This CDR3 comprises 15 residues. V was shortened by 5 bases and J by 1 base, with 15 bases between the two germline ends. CDR3 sequence reads: CASSDSGPGSYEQYF. The CDR3 DNA is TGTGCCAGCAGCGACTCAGGGCCAGGGTCCTACGAGCAGTACTTC.

The rearrangement links TRBV6-1 to TRBJ1-4, with 8 positions matching TRBD1. CDR1 is MNHNS, CDR2 SASEGT, per germline. The trim removed 2 bases at V and 8 bases at J, leaving 7 bases unmatched. This CDR3 contains 15 residues. The CDR3 sequence is CASSEWGQEVEKLFF. The CDR3 DNA reads TGTGCCAGCAGTGAATGGGGACAGGAGGTCGAAAAACTGTTTTTT.

The chain recombines TRBV7-2 with TRBJ2-3; 13 nucleotides agree with TRBD2. Germline V gene sequence: CDR1 SGHTA, CDR2 FQGNSA. The trim removed 5 bases at V and 4 bases at J, leaving 15 bases unmatched. The length of the CDR3 is 19 residues. CDR3 DNA sequence: TGTGCCAGCAGCCAGGGGGTCGGACTAGCGGGAGTAAGCCCAGATACGCAGTATTTT. Its translation is CASSQGVGLAGVSPDTQYF.

In its sample, this clone was seen a few times. The CDR3 coding sequence is TGTGCCAGCAAGCGGTGGCAGTCCAATCAGCCCCAGCATTTT. Protein: CASKRWQSNQPQHF. J is TRBJ1-5 and V is TRBV5-4; D not certain. Germline assignment: CDR1 SGHNT and CDR2 YYREEE (reference sequence). CDR3 length: 14 residues. V lost 6 bases and J lost 3, with 13 bases in between.

This clone was observed a handful of times. The rearrangement links TRBV27 to TRBJ2-1, with TRBD2 matching 16 bases. The CDR3 sequence is 19 residues long. Germline V gene lookup returns CDR1 MNHEY and CDR2 SMNVEV (reference sequence). J lost 7 bases, V lost 3 bases, and 12 bases had no gene match. The CDR3 spells CASSFGWGLAGGFKNEQFF. In nucleotides, the CDR3 is TGTGCCAGCAGTTTTGGTTGGGGACTAGCGGGAGGGTTTAAAAATGAGCAGTTCTTC.

The gene calls are TRBV11-2 and TRBJ1-1; tentatively, D is TRBD1 (6 bases). The CDR3 has 15 residues. V was clipped by 3 bases and J by 0 bases, with 11 bases between them. Germline V gene lookup returns CDR1 SGHAT and CDR2 FQNNGV. The CDR3 sequence: CASSLGTLMNTEAFF. In DNA, the CDR3 is TGTGCCAGCAGCTTGGGGACACTTATGAACACTGAAGCTTTCTTT.

The sample holds a few counts of this clone. This chain links TRBV14 with TRBJ2-6, with D unclear. The germline CDR1 and CDR2 sequences are SGHDN and FVKESK. The CDR3 consists of 17 residues. V lost 3 bases and J 0 bases, leaving 12 bases between the germline ends. This CDR3 reads CASSHERSPSGANVLTF. The CDR3 DNA reads TGTGCCAGCAGCCACGAGAGATCTCCCTCTGGGGCCAACGTCCTGACTTTC.

V usage is TRBV29-1 and J usage is TRBJ2-5; D might be TRBD2 (6 bases). Germline values: CDR1 SQVTM, CDR2 ANQGSEA. Trimming cost V 7 bases and J 0 bases, with 15 bases left between them. The CDR3 totals 14 residues. The CDR3 region is CSGNPGGYQETQYF. The CDR3 nucleotides read TGCAGCGGCAACCCCGGAGGGTACCAAGAGACCCAGTACTTC.

This chain joins TRBV5-1 and TRBJ2-2; 8 nucleotides align to TRBD2. The ends lost 3 bases at V and 2 bases at J; junction bases unmatched: 6. Germline lookup yields CDR1 SGHRS and CDR2 YFSETQ. The CDR3 has 16 residues. The CDR3 region is CASSSLLAVNTGELFF. CDR3 DNA sequence: TGCGCCAGCAGCTCCCTACTAGCGGTTAACACCGGGGAGCTGTTTTTT.

This clone appeared once. This rearrangement joins TRBV10-3 to TRBJ1-1, with TRBD1 as a possible D gene (6 bases). CDR1 is ENHRY, CDR2 SYGVKD, per germline. V lost 10 bases and J 1 base, leaving 13 bases between the germline ends. The CDR3 consists of 13 residues. This CDR3 reads CATAGAENTEAFF. CDR3 nucleotide sequence: TGTGCCACGGCGGGGGCCGAGAACACTGAAGCTTTCTTT.

This rearrangement joins TRBV5-8 to TRBJ1-2; perhaps TRBD1 as D (5 bases). The CDR3 runs 14 residues. Germline CDR1 reads SGHTS; CDR2 reads YDEGEE. V was pared by 0 bases and J by 4 bases, with 10 bases between. CDR3 residues: CASSLVSRVYGYTF. The DNA of the CDR3 is TGTGCCAGCAGCTTGGTTTCCAGGGTCTATGGCTACACCTTC. The full variable domain, its missing parts supplied by reference TRBV5-8 and TRBJ1-2, is EAGVTQSPTHLIKTRGQQATLRCSPISGHTSVYWYQQALGLGLQFLLWYDEGEERNRGNFPPRFSGRQFPNYSSELNVNALELEDSALYLCASSLVSRVYGYTFGSGTRLTVV.

In DNA form, the CDR3 reads TGTGCCAGCGGTCCCCTGCCTTCCGGAGGATATACAGATACGCAGTATTTT. It is translated as CASGPLPSGGYTDTQYF. The chain employs TRBV27 and TRBJ2-3; D might be TRBD2 (5 bases). CDR3 length: 17 amino acids. Germline V lookup: CDR1 MNHEY, CDR2 SMNVEV (reference sequence). Trimming stripped 8 bases from V and 3 bases from J, with 24 bases between.

In nucleotides, the CDR3 is TGTGCCAGCAGCTTAGCGGGGATCACTGAAGCTTTCTTT. This encodes CASSLAGITEAFF. The V gene is TRBV13, the J gene TRBJ1-1; D not resolved. This CDR3 has 13 amino acids. Trimming shortened V by 1 base and J by 4 bases, and 7 bases separated the two germline ends. Germline CDR1 reads PRHDT; CDR2 reads FYEKMQ (reference sequence).

The chain recombines TRBV18 with TRBJ1-3; 8 positions match TRBD1. J lost 3 bases, V lost 3 bases, and 10 bases had no gene match. The CDR3 is 17 residues long. The germline gives CDR1 KGHSH, CDR2 LQKENI. CDR3 protein: CASSPYRQGPGGNTIYF. The CDR3 DNA is TGTGCCAGCTCACCTTACAGACAGGGGCCAGGTGGAAACACCATATATTTT.

The V and J genes are TRBV5-6 and TRBJ2-5; D gene ambiguous. V was clipped by 3 bases and J by 1 base, with 10 bases between them. CDR1 and CDR2 from the germline V gene are SGHDT and YYEEEE. The CDR3 is 14 residues long. The CDR3 protein is CASSSVVLQETQYF. The CDR3, as DNA: TGTGCCAGCAGCTCGGTAGTGCTCCAAGAGACCCAGTACTTC.